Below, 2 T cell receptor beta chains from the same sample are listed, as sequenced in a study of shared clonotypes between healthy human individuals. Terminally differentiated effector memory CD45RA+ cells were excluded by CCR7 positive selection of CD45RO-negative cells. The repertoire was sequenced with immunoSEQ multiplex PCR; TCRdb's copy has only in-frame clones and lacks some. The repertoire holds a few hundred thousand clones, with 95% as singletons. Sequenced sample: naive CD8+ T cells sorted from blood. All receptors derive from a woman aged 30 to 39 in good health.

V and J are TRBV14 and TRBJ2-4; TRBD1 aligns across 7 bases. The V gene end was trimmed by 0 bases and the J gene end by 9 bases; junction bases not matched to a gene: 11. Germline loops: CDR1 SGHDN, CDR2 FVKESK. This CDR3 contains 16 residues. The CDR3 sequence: CASSQERWTGSGIQYF. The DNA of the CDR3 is TGTGCCAGCAGCCAAGAGAGGTGGACAGGATCAGGCATTCAGTACTTC.

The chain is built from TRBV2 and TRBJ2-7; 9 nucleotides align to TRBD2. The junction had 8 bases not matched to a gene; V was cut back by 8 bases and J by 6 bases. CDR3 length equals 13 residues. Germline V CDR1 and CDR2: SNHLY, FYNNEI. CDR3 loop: CASANSGSGEQYF. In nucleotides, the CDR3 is TGTGCCAGCGCTAATAGCGGGAGCGGCGAGCAGTACTTC.